These T cell receptor beta chains were read from a single sample in a study of blood T cell repertoires in COVID-19. Assay: immunoSEQ multiplex PCR; the TCRdb copy retains only in-frame clones and omits some. The data hold some 250,000 clones, with about 68% observed a single time. Sequencing was performed on peripheral blood. The receptors here all came from a woman of 80 years or more with acute or convalescent COVID-19. Each CDR3 is given with its conserved first and last residue. A D gene is named only where the DNA matches it firmly. Clone size appears in some rows only: once, few, many, or a class for an expanded clone.

CDR3: CASSFYSHNEQFF
DNA: TGTGCCAGCAGCTTTTATAGCCACAATGAGCAGTTCTTC
J: TRBJ2-1
D: .
V: TRBV5-5
size: .

CDR3: CASRPSGGFTDTQYF
DNA: TGTGCCAGTAGGCCAAGCGGGGGGTTCACAGATACGCAGTATTTT
J: TRBJ2-3
D: TRBD2
V: TRBV19
size: once

CDR3: CASRDTGTKTPFQNIQYF
DNA: TGTGCCAGCAGGGACACCGGGACAAAAACGCCGTTCCAAAACATTCAGTACTTC
J: TRBJ2-4
D: .
V: TRBV2
size: .

CDR3: CASNWQERAEAFF
DNA: TGTGCCAGCAACTGGCAGGAACGTGCTGAAGCTTTCTTT
J: TRBJ1-1
D: .
V: TRBV2
size: .

CDR3: CASSQASSGVADTQYF
DNA: TGTGCCAGCAGCCAAGCGTCTAGCGGGGTGGCAGATACGCAGTATTTT
J: TRBJ2-3
D: TRBD2
V: TRBV3-1/TRBV3-2
size: .

CDR3: CASSWASGIEQYF
DNA: TGTGCCAGCAGCTGGGCTAGCGGGATCGAGCAGTACTTC
J: TRBJ2-7
D: TRBD2
V: TRBV3-1/TRBV3-2
size: .

CDR3: CASSSNEGYTF
DNA: TGTGCCAGCAGCTCTAACGAGGGCTACACCTTC
J: TRBJ1-2
D: .
V: TRBV7-2
size: .

CDR3: CASSLLGQGDQPQHF
DNA: TGTGCCAGCTCCCTACTTGGACAGGGGGATCAGCCCCAGCATTTT
J: TRBJ1-5
D: TRBD1
V: TRBV18
size: .

CDR3: CASGLSRYGTPYSNQPQHF
DNA: TGTGCTAGTGGTTTGTCCCGCTACGGGACACCCTATAGCAATCAGCCCCAGCATTTT
J: TRBJ1-5
D: .
V: TRBV12-5
size: many

CDR3: CASSQGSLAGTGELFF
DNA: TGTGCCAGCAGCCAAGGCAGCCTAGCGGGTACCGGGGAGCTGTTTTTT
J: TRBJ2-2
D: TRBD2
V: TRBV3-1/TRBV3-2
size: .

CDR3: CAWSVGTALSGANVLTF
DNA: TGTGCCTGGAGTGTGGGGACAGCCCTCTCTGGGGCCAACGTCCTGACTTTC
J: TRBJ2-6
D: TRBD1
V: TRBV30
size: .